This T cell receptor (beta chain) is drawn from a study of T cells in Graves' hyperthyroidism and ophthalmopathy. Source material for PBMCs was about 11 ml fresh peripheral blood. Amplification targeted TCR beta CDR3 regions from RNA transcripts. A set of HTBI primers served as the primers for a first-round RT-PCR of the TCR CDR3. TCRdb reanalysed the multiplex PCR reads using MiXCR and keeps one entry per CDR3 protein. Among 530,000 or so distinct CDR3 sequences listed, approximately 17% were seen once. This clonotype was observed many times. In germline, CDR1 is MDHEN, CDR2 SYDVKM. CDR3 length equals 15 residues. V was clipped by 3 bases and J by 6 bases, with 15 bases between them.

This receptor was obtained from a woman in her late teens or twenties with Graves' ophthalmopathy. This chain links TRBV28 with TRBJ1-5; the D is unclear. Sequencing used blood. The CDR3: CASSFSYRLSQPQHF. The DNA for the CDR3 is TGTGCCAGCAGTTTCTCTTACAGATTGAGTCAGCCCCAGCATTTT.